These 20 T cell receptor beta chains originate from one sample sequenced in a study of Ad26.COV2.S vaccination and SARS-CoV-2 variants (dated by TCRdb to the early 2020s). Library preparation employed the immunoSEQ multiplex PCR assay. The table comes from immuneACCESS by way of TCRdb, which keeps in-frame sequences with V and J called. Part of the clones is missing from these tables; in studies checked, under half for an unresolved V gene and the rest for unknown reasons. The sample yields about 440,000 clones; 80% to 95% were counted once. The ten largest clones add up to roughly 4.3% of the sample. The treatment or condition label, as the study defines it: some 20 received Ad26.COV2.S at low or high dose, single or two shots; about 5 received placebo; per-sample allocation not given. For vaccine and placebo recipients, repertoires were sequenced using samples collected on day 63 after the first injection.

This material consisted of peripheral blood, taken in a trial of Ad26.COV2.S vaccine versus placebo. The receptors shown here come from a person aged 18-65 years who received the Ad26.COV2.S COVID-19 vaccine or a placebo.

This clone appeared a single time. The CDR3 reads CASSLANSGASTDTQYF. The DNA of the CDR3 is TGTGCCAGCAGCTTAGCTAATAGCGGGGCAAGCACAGATACGCAGTATTTT. The gene calls are TRBV7-2 and TRBJ2-3; 8 positions match TRBD2. J gave up 0 bases and V 0 bases, and 5 bases lay outside the gene matches. This CDR3 is built from 17 residues. The germline gives CDR1 SGHTA, CDR2 FQGNSA.

CDR3 sequence reads: CATSRARPGVHQPQHF. As DNA, the CDR3 is TGTGCCACCAGCAGAGCGAGACCAGGCGTACATCAGCCCCAGCATTTT. The rearrangement links TRBV15 to TRBJ1-5; no definite D call. The CDR3 covers 16 residues. Germline lookup yields CDR1 LNHNV and CDR2 YYDKDF (reference sequence). V was shortened by 1 base and J by 5 bases, with 15 bases between the two germline ends. Looking up the rest from reference TRBV15 and TRBJ1-5 gives the full variable domain: DAMVIQNPRYQVTQFGKPVTLSCSQTLNHNVMYWYQQKSSQAPKLLFHYYDKDFNNEADTPDNFQSRRPNTSFCFLDIRSPGLGDTAMYLCATSRARPGVHQPQHFGDGTRLSIL.

The CDR3 bases are TGTGCCAGCAGCGTAAGTGAGTCGAACACCGGGGAGCTGTTTTTT. Translating it yields CASSVSESNTGELFF. The rearrangement uses TRBV9 and TRBJ2-2; no firm D call. Trimming left V 1 base short and J 0 bases short, with 7 bases between. Per germline, CDR1 SGDLS and CDR2 YYNGEE. This CDR3 contains 15 residues.

J is TRBJ2-7 and V is TRBV7-9; no clear D gene. The CDR3 is 14 amino acids. V was pared by 1 base and J by 6 bases, with 13 bases between. Germline assignment: CDR1 SEHNR and CDR2 FQNEAQ (reference sequence). The CDR3 nucleotides are TGTGCCAGCAGCTTAGTTTTGCCGACGGTCGAGCAGTACTTC. It is translated as CASSLVLPTVEQYF.

The chain recombines TRBV5-1 with TRBJ2-2, with D perhaps TRBD2 (6 bases). The CDR3 contains 13 residues. V was pared by 7 bases and J by 3 bases, with 10 bases between. Germline V gives CDR1 SGHRS, CDR2 YFSETQ. The CDR3: CASRGGDTGELFF. The DNA for the CDR3 is TGCGCCAGCCGAGGAGGGGACACCGGGGAGCTGTTTTTT.

This chain joins TRBV28 and TRBJ2-7; possible D gene TRBD1, 6 bases. The CDR3 covers 14 residues. The V end lost 7 bases, the J end lost 1 base, and 14 bases lay between the germline ends. The germline V gene encodes CDR1 MDHEN and CDR2 SYDVKM. CDR3: CASNEQGPSYEQYF. DNA of the CDR3: TGTGCCAGCAACGAACAGGGACCGTCCTACGAGCAGTACTTC. The full variable domain, in which reference TRBV28 and TRBJ2-7 provide the parts outside the CDR3, is DVKVTQSSRYLVKRTGEKVFLECVQDMDHENMFWYRQDPGLGLRLIYFSYDVKMKEKGDIPEGYSVSREKKERFSLILESASTNQTSMYLCASNEQGPSYEQYFGPGTRLTVT.

The rearrangement links TRBV5-1 to TRBJ2-3, with 9 bases lining up with TRBD2. The CDR3 contains 17 residues. CDR1 is SGHRS and CDR2 is YFSETQ in the germline V gene. Germline trimming cut 1 base from V and 4 bases from J; bases unmatched to any gene: 10. The CDR3 sequence: CASSLMPSGEGADTQYF. The CDR3 region has the DNA TGCGCCAGCAGCTTGATGCCTAGCGGGGAGGGGGCAGATACGCAGTATTTT.

CDR3 in DNA: TGTGCCAGCAGCTTCGGGGGGAAGGGTTCACCCCTCCACTTT. Amino acid sequence: CASSFGGKGSPLHF. The chain links TRBV7-9 to TRBJ1-6; a weak D match, TRBD1 (5 bases). Germline V gives CDR1 SEHNR, CDR2 FQNEAQ (reference sequence). This CDR3 contains 14 residues. Trimming removed 3 bases at V and 9 bases at J, with 12 bases between.

The V gene is TRBV6-2 or TRBV6-3, the J gene TRBJ2-3; D ambiguous. V gave up 6 bases and J gave up 2 bases, with 6 bases separating them. Germline-derived CDR1 and CDR2 are MNHEY and SVGEGT. CDR3 length: 12 residues. CDR3 DNA sequence: TGTGCCAGCAGCCCGACCACAGATACGCAGTATTTT. Protein product: CASSPTTDTQYF.

This sequence joins TRBV10-3 and TRBJ2-5, with TRBD1 identical over 8 bases. The V and J ends lost 10 bases and 5 bases, in that order; junction bases with no gene match: 9. Germline V gives CDR1 ENHRY, CDR2 SYGVKD. CDR3 length: 13 residues. In DNA, the CDR3 is TGTGCCACCACGGGACAGGTGGGCGAGACCCAGTACTTC. Protein sequence: CATTGQVGETQYF.

The chain has TRBV12-5 and TRBJ2-3; 11 bases align to TRBD1. The CDR3 extends over 18 amino acids. CDR1 and CDR2 (germline): LGHNT, FRNRAP. The J segment lost 3 bases and the V segment lost 0 bases, leaving 8 bases of the junction unmatched. The CDR3 reads CASGLVQGQGVLTDTQYF. Here the CDR3 DNA reads TGTGCTAGTGGTTTGGTACAGGGACAGGGGGTTCTAACAGATACGCAGTATTTT.

This rearrangement joins TRBV7-9 to TRBJ2-3; perhaps D is TRBD1 or TRBD2 (5 bases each). The V and J ends lost 2 bases and 6 bases respectively, with 18 bases between them. Germline CDR1 and CDR2: SEHNR and FQNEAQ (reference sequence). This CDR3 contains 16 residues. CDR3: CASSLSRDQFPDTQYF. CDR3 in DNA: TGTGCCAGCAGCTTAAGTCGGGACCAATTCCCTGATACGCAGTATTTT. Complete variable domain (other parts from reference TRBV7-9 and TRBJ2-3): DTGVSQNPRHKITKRGQNVTFRCDPISEHNRLYWYRQTLGQGPEFLTYFQNEAQLEKSRLLSDRFSAERPKGSFSTLEIQRTEQGDSAMYLCASSLSRDQFPDTQYFGPGTRLTVL.

V gene TRBV6-5 combines with J gene TRBJ2-7, with D perhaps assigned TRBD1 or TRBD2 (5 bases each). Trimming cost V 8 bases and J 3 bases, with 20 bases left between them. This CDR3 has 15 amino acids. Germline V gene sequence: CDR1 MNHEY, CDR2 SVGAGI. CDR3 amino acids: CASGRPGPSLYEQYF. The CDR3 DNA reads as TGTGCCAGCGGCCGACCGGGACCAAGCCTCTACGAGCAGTACTTC.

The rearrangement links TRBV12-3 or TRBV12-4 to TRBJ2-3; D remains unclear. The CDR3 covers 12 residues. V shed 7 bases and J shed 5 bases, with 10 bases lying between them. The CDR3 nucleotides read TGTGCCAGCACCTCAAGCGTAGATACGCAGTATTTT. Protein sequence: CASTSSVDTQYF.

This chain joins TRBV5-1 and TRBJ2-1, with D tentatively TRBD2 (5 bases). The CDR3 totals 13 residues. Germline-derived CDR1 and CDR2 are SGHRS and YFSETQ. Trimming pared 4 bases from V and 14 bases from J, leaving 19 bases between. CDR3 sequence reads: CASSVGPLELEFF. The CDR3 DNA sequence: TGCGCCAGCAGCGTCGGGCCACTAGAGCTCGAGTTCTTC.

The chain links TRBV7-2 to TRBJ2-3; D unresolved. Germline V gene lookup returns CDR1 SGHTA and CDR2 FQGNSA. The V end lost 8 bases, the J end lost 2 bases, and 8 bases lay between the germline ends. The CDR3 sequence is 12 residues long. The CDR3 DNA reads as TGTGCCAGCGAAGGTCCCACAGATACGCAGTATTTT. Amino acid sequence: CASEGPTDTQYF. Drawing the rest from reference TRBV7-2 and TRBJ2-3, the complete variable domain is GAGVSQSPSNKVTEKGKDVELRCDPISGHTALYWYRQSLGQGLEFLIYFQGNSAPDKSGLPSDRFSAERTGGSVSTLTIQRTQQEDSAVYLCASEGPTDTQYFGPGTRLTVL.

The gene calls are TRBV27 and TRBJ2-1; 10 bases are shared with TRBD2. The CDR3 sequence is 15 residues long. Germline V gene sequence: CDR1 MNHEY, CDR2 SMNVEV (reference sequence). The trim removed 3 bases at V and 5 bases at J, leaving 4 bases unmatched. As DNA, the CDR3 is TGTGCCAGCAGTTTCATCGGACTAGCGGACAATGAGCAGTTCTTC. Protein product: CASSFIGLADNEQFF.

This chain uses TRBV4-2 with TRBJ1-4; a weak D match, TRBD1 (6 bases). Between the trimmed V and J ends, which lost 1 base and 5 bases, there was a span of 14 bases. The CDR3 has 16 amino acids. In germline, CDR1 is LGHNA, CDR2 YNFKEQ. The CDR3 nucleotides are TGTGCCAGCAGCCAAGCGCAGGGGACATTCAATGAAAAACTGTTTTTT. The encoded protein is CASSQAQGTFNEKLFF.

V gene TRBV7-3 combines with J gene TRBJ1-6, with a possible D match to TRBD1 (5 bases). This CDR3 is built from 16 residues. V gave up 4 bases and J gave up 7 bases, with 17 bases separating them. Germline V gene sequence: CDR1 SGHTA, CDR2 FQGTGA. The CDR3 DNA reads as TGTGCCAGCAGCTCCTCCGATGGGGGGTTGAATTCACCCCTCCACTTT. This sequence encodes CASSSSDGGLNSPLHF.

The chain recombines TRBV11-3 with TRBJ2-5; possible D gene TRBD1, 5 bases. V was cut by 4 bases and J by 1 base, with 13 bases left in between. CDR3 length: 15 residues. Looked up from germline, CDR1 is SGHNT and CDR2 is YENEEA. The CDR3 region has the DNA TGTGCCAGCAGCTCAGGGAATCAGGTCCAAGAGACCCAGTACTTC. This gives the protein CASSSGNQVQETQYF.